The 27 T cell receptor beta chains listed next were all sequenced from one sample in a study of blood T cell repertoires in COVID-19. Assay: immunoSEQ multiplex PCR; the TCRdb copy retains only in-frame clones and omits some. The table lists 150,000 to 200,000 clones, 88% of them singletons. Sequenced sample: peripheral blood. The source of these receptors is a human donor in a cohort sampled during active COVID-19.

The rearrangement joins TRBV2 to TRBJ1-5, with a weak D call TRBD1 (5 bases). V dropped 7 bases and J dropped 7 bases, with 14 bases sitting between them. The CDR3 consists of 13 residues. CDR1 and CDR2 (germline): SNHLY, FYNNEI. This chain's CDR3 is CASNGGREQPQHF. CDR3 in DNA: TGTGCCAGCAACGGGGGACGGGAGCAGCCCCAGCATTTT.

This sequence joins TRBV14 and TRBJ2-3, with D hard to call. The CDR3 consists of 15 residues. Germline-derived CDR1 and CDR2 are SGHDN and FVKESK. Trimming removed 0 bases from V and 4 bases from J, with 11 bases in between. Written as DNA, the CDR3 is TGTGCCAGCAGCCAAGAATTCCCCCCGGCAGATACGCAGTATTTT. Its translation is CASSQEFPPADTQYF.

This chain uses TRBV24-1 with TRBJ2-3; possible D gene TRBD2, 6 bases. The germline V gene has CDR1 KGHDR and CDR2 SFDVKD. The CDR3 runs 15 residues. The germline V and J ends were trimmed by 7 bases and 3 bases, with 16 bases remaining between them. DNA of the CDR3: TGTGCCACCAGCCCAGGAGGGCGCCGAACAGATACGCAGTATTTT. Its translation: CATSPGGRRTDTQYF.

The rearrangement links TRBV28 to TRBJ2-7, with 12 bases aligning to TRBD1. Germline lookup yields CDR1 MDHEN and CDR2 SYDVKM. V was pared by 5 bases and J by 3 bases, with 11 bases of the junction left unmatched. The CDR3 sequence is 17 residues long. The CDR3 spells CASSRSRGQGAIYEQYF. The CDR3 nucleotides are TGTGCCAGCAGTCGATCCAGGGGACAGGGGGCGATCTACGAGCAGTACTTC.

J is TRBJ1-1 and V is TRBV13; TRBD1 might be the D (6 bases). This CDR3 has 16 residues. V gave up 4 bases and J gave up 6 bases, with 21 bases separating them. The V gene's germline CDR1 is PRHDT and CDR2 FYEKMQ (reference sequence). The CDR3 protein is CASSSSQGLGWAEAFF. The CDR3 nucleotides are TGTGCCAGCAGCTCATCACAGGGCTTGGGGTGGGCTGAAGCTTTCTTT.

The gene calls are TRBV5-4 and TRBJ2-5, with TRBD1 matching 7 bases. Per germline, CDR1 SGHNT and CDR2 YYREEE (reference sequence). The V segment lost 4 bases and the J segment 2 bases; nucleotides outside the gene matches: 8. CDR3 size: 15 residues. In DNA form, the CDR3 reads TGTGCCAGCAGCCGGACAGGCTTGGATCAAGAGACCCAGTACTTC. Its translation is CASSRTGLDQETQYF.

The rearrangement links TRBV28 to TRBJ2-5, with a tentative D call TRBD1 (6 bases). CDR3 length equals 13 residues. Germline CDR1 is MDHEN and CDR2 is SYDVKM. V was cut by 6 bases and J by 5 bases, with 13 bases left in between. The CDR3 DNA reads TGTGCCAGCAGCCTCCAGGGACACGAGACCCAGTACTTC. Translation gives CASSLQGHETQYF.

The chain employs TRBV9 and TRBJ1-3; 7 bases line up with TRBD1. V shed 4 bases, J shed 0 bases, and the junction held 7 bases outside the gene matches. The CDR3 runs 16 residues. The V gene's germline CDR1 is SGDLS and CDR2 YYNGEE. The CDR3 here is CASSISGTASGNTIYF. As DNA, the CDR3 is TGTGCCAGCAGCATAAGTGGGACAGCCTCTGGAAACACCATATATTTT.

This chain connects TRBV5-4 to TRBJ2-1, with 8 bases that match TRBD2. V trimming: 1 base; J trimming: 10 bases; junction bases outside the gene matches: 7. This CDR3 is 14 amino acids long. In germline, CDR1 is SGHNT, CDR2 YYREEE (reference sequence). The DNA of the CDR3 is TGTGCCAGCAGCTTGTCGGGGGGGCCACAGGAGCAGTTCTTC. Its translation: CASSLSGGPQEQFF.

The V and J genes are TRBV7-2 and TRBJ2-7; 9 nucleotides agree with TRBD2. Germline assignment: CDR1 SGHTA and CDR2 FQGNSA. The CDR3 covers 15 residues. V trimming: 1 base; J trimming: 2 bases; junction bases outside the gene matches: 3. In nucleotides, the CDR3 is TGTGCCAGCAGCTTAGAAGCGGGGGGCGCCTACGAGCAGTACTTC. Its translation is CASSLEAGGAYEQYF.

The count of this clone is one. The V call is TRBV7-6, the J call TRBJ2-1; 9 nucleotides line up with TRBD2. V shed 1 base, J shed 5 bases, and the junction held 6 bases outside the gene matches. The CDR3 is made up of 16 amino acids. Per germline, CDR1 SGHVS and CDR2 FNYEAQ. The CDR3 region is CASSLVEAGGDNEQFF. CDR3 DNA: TGTGCCAGCAGCTTAGTGGAAGCGGGGGGCGACAATGAGCAGTTCTTC. The full variable domain, rest sourced from reference TRBV7-6 and TRBJ2-1, is GAGVSQSPRYKVTKRGQDVALRCDPISGHVSLYWYRQALGQGPEFLTYFNYEAQQDKSGLPNDRFSAERPEGSISTLTIQRTEQRDSAMYRCASSLVEAGGDNEQFFGPGTRLTVL.

The chain uses TRBV6-2 or TRBV6-3 and TRBJ2-5; 8 positions agree with TRBD2. The CDR3 sequence is 14 residues long. Germline loops: CDR1 MNHEY, CDR2 SVGEGT. Trimming at V came to 5 bases and at J to 4 bases, leaving 6 bases not matched to a gene. The CDR3 nucleotides read TGTGCCAGCAGTCCCCGGGGGGGTGTAGAGACCCAGTACTTC. Translated, it gives CASSPRGGVETQYF.

The sample holds a few counts of this clone. The chain has TRBV10-1 and TRBJ2-2; D remains ambiguous. V lost 2 bases, J lost 3 bases, and 7 bases lay in between. This CDR3 region has 14 residues. Germline assignment: CDR1 WNHNN and CDR2 SYGVQD (reference sequence). CDR3 in amino acids: CASSEGFDTGELFF. The CDR3 DNA sequence: TGCGCCAGCAGTGAGGGCTTTGACACCGGGGAGCTGTTTTTT.

This rearrangement joins TRBV6-5 to TRBJ1-5; 8 bases are a match to TRBD1. CDR1 and CDR2 (germline): MNHEY, SVGAGI. The CDR3 totals 14 residues. The junction had 5 bases not matched to a gene; V was cut back by 8 bases and J by 2 bases. CDR3 protein: CASRTGMGNQPQHF. The CDR3 DNA reads TGTGCCAGCCGGACAGGGATGGGCAATCAGCCCCAGCATTTT.

The chain is built from TRBV28 and TRBJ1-3; 7 bases map to TRBD1. The CDR3 loop spans 17 amino acids. Germline CDR1 is MDHEN and CDR2 is SYDVKM. V lost 6 bases to trimming and J lost 2 bases; unmatched junction nucleotides: 13. As DNA, the CDR3 is TGTGCCAGCAGCACCCCCCTCCCGACAGGGACTGGAAACACCATATATTTT. Translation: CASSTPLPTGTGNTIYF. The entire variable domain, with the rest obtained from reference TRBV28 and TRBJ1-3, is as follows: DVKVTQSSRYLVKRTGEKVFLECVQDMDHENMFWYRQDPGLGLRLIYFSYDVKMKEKGDIPEGYSVSREKKERFSLILESASTNQTSMYLCASSTPLPTGTGNTIYFGEGSWLTVV.

The chain employs TRBV7-2 and TRBJ2-2, with a weak D call TRBD2 (5 bases). In germline, CDR1 is SGHTA, CDR2 FQGNSA. The CDR3 runs to 16 residues. The V and J ends lost 6 bases and 0 bases respectively, with 14 bases between them. The CDR3 is CASSPRGFANTGELFF. As DNA, the CDR3 is TGTGCCAGCAGTCCCCGCGGGTTCGCGAACACCGGGGAGCTGTTTTTT.

The chain joins TRBV6-6 to TRBJ1-6; tentatively, D is TRBD1 (5 bases). The germline V gene has CDR1 MNHNY and CDR2 SVGAGI (reference sequence). Trimming removed 1 base from V and 5 bases from J, with 9 bases in between. This CDR3 contains 15 residues. The CDR3 bases are TGTGCCAGCAGTTACTGGGGGGGAAATAATTCACCCCTCCACTTT. Translated, it gives CASSYWGGNNSPLHF.

The chain recombines TRBV7-9 with TRBJ2-1; 7 bases map to TRBD1. CDR1 is SEHNR, CDR2 FQNEAQ, per germline (reference sequence). The CDR3 is 15 amino acids. V was clipped by 6 bases and J by 2 bases; unmatched bases: 7. For the CDR3, the DNA is TGTGCCAGCAGTCCCGGGGACAGCCCCTACAATGAGCAGTTCTTC. This sequence encodes CASSPGDSPYNEQFF. The whole variable domain, filled in from reference TRBV7-9 and TRBJ2-1, reads DTGVSQNPRHKITKRGQNVTFRCDPISEHNRLYWYRQTLGQGPEFLTYFQNEAQLEKSRLLSDRFSAERPKGSFSTLEIQRTEQGDSAMYLCASSPGDSPYNEQFFGPGTRLTVL.

The rearrangement uses TRBV11-2 and TRBJ2-5; TRBD2 matches at 8 bases. The CDR3 has 12 amino acids. CDR1 and CDR2 (germline): SGHAT, FQNNGV. J gave up 10 bases and V 4 bases, and 5 bases lay outside the gene matches. CDR3 nucleotide sequence: TGTGCCAGCAGCTCCCATCGGGAGGGCCAGTACTTC. Translation gives CASSSHREGQYF.

The genes are TRBV12-3 or TRBV12-4 and TRBJ1-4; no clear D gene. The CDR3 runs to 12 residues. V lost 6 bases and J 8 bases, leaving 10 bases between the germline ends. The CDR3 loop reads CASSIPPEKLFF. Here the CDR3 DNA reads TGTGCCAGCAGCATCCCCCCCGAAAAACTGTTTTTT.

This chain joins TRBV18 and TRBJ2-1, with D maybe TRBD1 (6 bases). Trimming stripped 3 bases from V and 6 bases from J, with 15 bases between. Germline lookup yields CDR1 KGHSH and CDR2 LQKENI. The CDR3 length is 15 residues. CDR3 protein: CASSPTWKGGNEQFF. The CDR3 bases are TGTGCCAGCTCACCGACTTGGAAAGGGGGCAATGAGCAGTTCTTC.

This chain links TRBV19 with TRBJ1-2; D not resolved. From germline, CDR1 is LNHDA and CDR2 SQIVND (reference sequence). Deletions cut 3 bases from V and 8 bases from J, with 16 bases between. There are 14 residues in the CDR3. The CDR3, as DNA: TGTGCCAGTAGTATGGGAGTACCTTCCTCCGGCTACACCTTC. Amino acid sequence: CASSMGVPSSGYTF.

The chain carries TRBV14 and TRBJ2-1; 7 bases are a match to TRBD1. The junction had 8 bases not matched to a gene; V was cut back by 3 bases and J by 0 bases. Looked up from germline, CDR1 is SGHDN and CDR2 is FVKESK. The CDR3 consists of 17 residues. The CDR3 nucleotides read TGTGCCAGCAGCCAGAGAGGGGGCCTGAGCTCCTACAATGAGCAGTTCTTC. Translation: CASSQRGGLSSYNEQFF. Based on the CDR3 plus reference TRBV14 and TRBJ2-1, the full variable domain is EAGVTQFPSHSVIEKGQTVTLRCDPISGHDNLYWYRRVMGKEIKFLLHFVKESKQDESGMPNNRFLAERTGGTYSTLKVQPAELEDSGVYFCASSQRGGLSSYNEQFFGPGTRLTVL.

The chain couples TRBV12-3 or TRBV12-4 to TRBJ2-2, with TRBD1 matching over 7 bases. V lost 6 bases to trimming and J lost 8 bases; unmatched junction nucleotides: 3. The CDR3 has 12 residues. Here the CDR3 reads CASSHRGGELFF. The CDR3, as DNA: TGTGCCAGCAGCCACAGGGGTGGGGAGCTGTTTTTT.

The chain joins TRBV3-1 (or the pseudogene TRBV3-2) to TRBJ2-1; D is possibly TRBD2 (5 bases). The V end was cut by 3 bases, the J end by 7 bases, with 13 bases between. Germline lookup yields CDR1 LGHDT and CDR2 YNNKEL (reference sequence). The CDR3 runs to 14 residues. This CDR3 reads CASSHRWTGNEQFF. The CDR3 nucleotides are TGTGCCAGCAGCCACCGATGGACGGGGAATGAGCAGTTCTTC.

The chain combines TRBV5-5 with TRBJ1-6; TRBD1 matches 9 bases. This CDR3 is 15 amino acids long. Losses at the gene ends were 5 bases for V and 6 bases for J; bases not matched to a gene: 6. CDR1 is SGHKS and CDR2 is YYEKEE in the germline V gene (reference sequence). The CDR3 DNA sequence: TGTGCCAGCAGTCCTCCGGGACAGGGTAATTCACCCCTCCACTTT. Its translation is CASSPPGQGNSPLHF.

CDR3 bases: TGTGCCAGCAGCGACATGACAGGGAGTAATTCACCCCTCCACTTT. This encodes CASSDMTGSNSPLHF. J is TRBJ1-6 and V is TRBV9; 7 nucleotides line up with TRBD1. CDR3 length: 15 amino acids. V gave up 3 bases and J gave up 6 bases; unmatched junction bases: 6. Germline V gene data show CDR1 as SGDLS and CDR2 as YYNGEE.